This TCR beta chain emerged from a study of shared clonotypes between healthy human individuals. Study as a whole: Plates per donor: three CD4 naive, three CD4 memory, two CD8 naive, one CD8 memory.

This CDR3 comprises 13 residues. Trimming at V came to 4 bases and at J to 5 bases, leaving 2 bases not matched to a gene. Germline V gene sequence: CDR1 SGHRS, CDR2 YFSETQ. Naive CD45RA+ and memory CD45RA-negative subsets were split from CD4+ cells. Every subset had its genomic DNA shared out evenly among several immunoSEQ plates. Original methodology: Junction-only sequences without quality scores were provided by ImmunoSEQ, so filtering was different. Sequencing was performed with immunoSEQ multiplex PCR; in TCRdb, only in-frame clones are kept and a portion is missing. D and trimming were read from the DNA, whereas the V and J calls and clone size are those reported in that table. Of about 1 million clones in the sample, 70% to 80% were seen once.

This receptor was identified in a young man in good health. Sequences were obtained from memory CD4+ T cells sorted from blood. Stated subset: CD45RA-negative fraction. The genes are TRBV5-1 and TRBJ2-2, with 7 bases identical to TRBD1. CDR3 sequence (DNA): TGCGCCAGCAGCGAGGGACAGACCGGGGAGCTGTTTTTT. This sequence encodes CASSEGQTGELFF.